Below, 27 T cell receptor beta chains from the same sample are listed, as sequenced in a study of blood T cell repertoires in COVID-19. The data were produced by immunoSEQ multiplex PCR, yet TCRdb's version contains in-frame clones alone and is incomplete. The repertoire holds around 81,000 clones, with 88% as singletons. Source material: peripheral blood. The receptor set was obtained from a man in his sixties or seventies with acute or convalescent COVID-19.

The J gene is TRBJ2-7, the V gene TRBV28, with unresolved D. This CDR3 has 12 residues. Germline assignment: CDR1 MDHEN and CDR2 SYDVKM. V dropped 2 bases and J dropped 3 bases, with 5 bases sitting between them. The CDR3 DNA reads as TGTGCCAGCAGTTTAGCCAGCTACGAGCAGTACTTC. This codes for CASSLASYEQYF.

The CDR3 bases are TGCAGTGCTAGTGCAGGCTACGGGGGGCCTGGGGAGACCCAGTACTTC. Its protein product is CSASAGYGGPGETQYF. The chain links TRBV20-1 to TRBJ2-5, with D tentatively TRBD2 (7 bases). Germline V CDR1 and CDR2: DFQATT, SNEGSKA (reference sequence). The CDR3 is 16 residues long. Trimming pared 3 bases from V and 5 bases from J, leaving 22 bases between.

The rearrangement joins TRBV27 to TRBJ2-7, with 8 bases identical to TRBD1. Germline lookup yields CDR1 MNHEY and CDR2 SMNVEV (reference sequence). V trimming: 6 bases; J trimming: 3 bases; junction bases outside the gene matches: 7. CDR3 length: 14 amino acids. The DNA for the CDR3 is TGTGCCAGCAGCCCCTCCGGACAGGGCTACGAGCAGTACTTC. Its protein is CASSPSGQGYEQYF.

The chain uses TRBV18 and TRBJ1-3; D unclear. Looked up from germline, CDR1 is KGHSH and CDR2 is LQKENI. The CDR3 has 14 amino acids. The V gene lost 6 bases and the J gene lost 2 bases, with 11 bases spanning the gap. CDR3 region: CASSTGGTGNTIYF. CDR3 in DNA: TGTGCCAGCTCCACTGGCGGCACTGGAAACACCATATATTTT.

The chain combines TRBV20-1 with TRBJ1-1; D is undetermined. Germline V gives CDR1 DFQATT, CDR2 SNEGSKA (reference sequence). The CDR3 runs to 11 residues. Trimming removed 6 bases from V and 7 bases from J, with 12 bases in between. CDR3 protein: CSASSGHEAFF. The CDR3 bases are TGCAGTGCCTCTTCCGGTCATGAAGCTTTCTTT.

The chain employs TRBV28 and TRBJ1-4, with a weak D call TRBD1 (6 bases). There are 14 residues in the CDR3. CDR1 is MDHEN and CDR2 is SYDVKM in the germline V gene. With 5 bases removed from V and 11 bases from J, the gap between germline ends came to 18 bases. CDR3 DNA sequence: TGTGCCAGCAGTAAATCAGGGGCTATGAATAAACTGTTTTTT. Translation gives CASSKSGAMNKLFF.

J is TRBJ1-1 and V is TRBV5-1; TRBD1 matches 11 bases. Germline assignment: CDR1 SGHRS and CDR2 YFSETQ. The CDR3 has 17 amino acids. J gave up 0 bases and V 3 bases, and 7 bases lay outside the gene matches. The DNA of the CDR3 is TGCGCCAGCAGCTCCGGACAGGGGGCAGGATTGAACACTGAAGCTTTCTTT. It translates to CASSSGQGAGLNTEAFF.

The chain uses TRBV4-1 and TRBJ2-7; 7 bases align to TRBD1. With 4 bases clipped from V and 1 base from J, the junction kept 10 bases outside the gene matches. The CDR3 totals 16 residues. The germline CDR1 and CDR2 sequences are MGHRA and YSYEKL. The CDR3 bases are TGCGCCAGCAGCCTTTCCCCGGGACAGAGTTCCTACGAGCAGTACTTC. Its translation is CASSLSPGQSSYEQYF.

CDR3 region: CASGLWGGPYEQYF. The CDR3, as DNA: TGTGCCAGCGGCCTCTGGGGGGGGCCCTACGAGCAGTACTTC. The chain carries TRBV7-9 and TRBJ2-7, with D possibly TRBD2 on 7 matching bases. The V gene lost 8 bases and the J gene lost 2 bases, with 16 bases spanning the gap. CDR1 is SEHNR and CDR2 is FQNEAQ in the germline V gene (reference sequence). The length of the CDR3 is 14 residues.

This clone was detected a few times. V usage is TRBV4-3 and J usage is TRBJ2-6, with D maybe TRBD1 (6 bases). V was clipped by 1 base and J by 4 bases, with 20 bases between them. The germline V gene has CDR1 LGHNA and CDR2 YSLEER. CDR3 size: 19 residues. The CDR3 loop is CASSQAGAPHLQGANVLTF. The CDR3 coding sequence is TGCGCCAGCAGCCAAGCAGGGGCCCCCCATCTGCAAGGGGCCAACGTCCTGACTTTC.

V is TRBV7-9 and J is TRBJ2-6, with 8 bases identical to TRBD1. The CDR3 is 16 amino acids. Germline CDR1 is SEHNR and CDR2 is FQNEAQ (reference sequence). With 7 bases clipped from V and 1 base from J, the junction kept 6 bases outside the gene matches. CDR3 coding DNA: TGTGCCAGCACCAGGACAGGGACTTCTGGGGCCAACGTCCTGACTTTC. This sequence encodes CASTRTGTSGANVLTF. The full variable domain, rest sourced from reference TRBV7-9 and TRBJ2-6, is DTGVSQNPRHKITKRGQNVTFRCDPISEHNRLYWYRQTLGQGPEFLTYFQNEAQLEKSRLLSDRFSAERPKGSFSTLEIQRTEQGDSAMYLCASTRTGTSGANVLTFGAGSRLTVL.

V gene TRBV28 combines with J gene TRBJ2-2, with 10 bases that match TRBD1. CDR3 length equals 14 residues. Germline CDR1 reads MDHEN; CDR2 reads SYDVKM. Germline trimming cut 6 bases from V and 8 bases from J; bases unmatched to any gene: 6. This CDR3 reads CASRWGQGIGELFF. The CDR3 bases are TGTGCCAGCAGATGGGGACAGGGGATAGGGGAGCTGTTTTTT.

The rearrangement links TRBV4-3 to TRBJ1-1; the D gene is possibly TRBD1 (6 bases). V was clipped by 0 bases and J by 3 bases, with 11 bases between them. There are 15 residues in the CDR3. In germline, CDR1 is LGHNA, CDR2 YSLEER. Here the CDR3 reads CASSQDRGLDTEAFF. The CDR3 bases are TGCGCCAGCAGCCAAGATAGGGGGTTGGACACTGAAGCTTTCTTT.

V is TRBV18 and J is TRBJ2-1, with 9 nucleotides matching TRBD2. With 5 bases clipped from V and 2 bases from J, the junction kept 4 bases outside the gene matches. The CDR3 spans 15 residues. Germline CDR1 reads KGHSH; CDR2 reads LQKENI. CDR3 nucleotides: TGTGCCAGCTCAACGACTAGCGGACCCTACAATGAGCAGTTCTTC. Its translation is CASSTTSGPYNEQFF.

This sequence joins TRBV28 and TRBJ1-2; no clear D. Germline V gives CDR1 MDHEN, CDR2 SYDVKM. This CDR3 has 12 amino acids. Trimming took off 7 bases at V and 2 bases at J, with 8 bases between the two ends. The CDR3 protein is CASNSVNYGYTF. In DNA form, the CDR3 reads TGTGCCAGCAACTCCGTGAACTATGGCTACACCTTC.

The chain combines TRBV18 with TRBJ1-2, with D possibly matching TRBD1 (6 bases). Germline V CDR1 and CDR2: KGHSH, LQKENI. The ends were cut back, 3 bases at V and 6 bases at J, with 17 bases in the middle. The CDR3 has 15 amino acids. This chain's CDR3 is CASSPREGGLNGYTF. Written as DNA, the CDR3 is TGTGCCAGCTCACCTCGGGAGGGGGGCCTTAATGGCTACACCTTC.

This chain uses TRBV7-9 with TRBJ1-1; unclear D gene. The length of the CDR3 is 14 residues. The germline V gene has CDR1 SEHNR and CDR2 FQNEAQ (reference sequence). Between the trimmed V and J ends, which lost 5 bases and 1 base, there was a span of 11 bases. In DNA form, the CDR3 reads TGTGCCAGCAGCCTAATTCGAGGGAACACTGAAGCTTTCTTT. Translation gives CASSLIRGNTEAFF.

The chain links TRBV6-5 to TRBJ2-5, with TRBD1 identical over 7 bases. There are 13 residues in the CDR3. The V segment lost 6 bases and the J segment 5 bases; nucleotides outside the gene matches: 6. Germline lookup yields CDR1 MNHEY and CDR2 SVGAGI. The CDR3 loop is CASSMTGRETQYF. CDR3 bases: TGTGCCAGCAGCATGACAGGGCGGGAGACCCAGTACTTC.

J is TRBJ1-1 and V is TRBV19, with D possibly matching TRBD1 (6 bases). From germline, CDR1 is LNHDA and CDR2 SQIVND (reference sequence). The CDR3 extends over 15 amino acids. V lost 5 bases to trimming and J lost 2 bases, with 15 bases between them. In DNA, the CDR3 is TGTGCCAGTAGTCTACAACAGGGACGAAACACTGAAGCTTTCTTT. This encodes CASSLQQGRNTEAFF. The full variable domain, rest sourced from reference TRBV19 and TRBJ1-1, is DGGITQSPKYLFRKEGQNVTLSCEQNLNHDAMYWYRQDPGQGLRLIYYSQIVNDFQKGDIAEGYSVSREKKESFPLTVTSAQKNPTAFYLCASSLQQGRNTEAFFGQGTRLTVV.

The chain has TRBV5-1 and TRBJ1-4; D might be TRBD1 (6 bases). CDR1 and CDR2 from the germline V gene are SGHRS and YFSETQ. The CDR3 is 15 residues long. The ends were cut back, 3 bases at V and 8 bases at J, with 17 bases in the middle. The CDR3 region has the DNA TGCGCCAGCAGCTCTACAGGGAGGGGCCAGGAAAAACTGTTTTTT. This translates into CASSSTGRGQEKLFF.

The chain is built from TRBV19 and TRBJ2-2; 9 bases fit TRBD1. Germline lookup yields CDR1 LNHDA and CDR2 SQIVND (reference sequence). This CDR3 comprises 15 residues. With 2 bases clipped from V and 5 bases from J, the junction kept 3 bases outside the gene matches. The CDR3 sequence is CASSILQGATGELFF. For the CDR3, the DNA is TGTGCCAGTAGTATATTACAGGGGGCTACCGGGGAGCTGTTTTTT.

CDR3 DNA: TGCGCCAGCAGCCCCGGGGCATGGGCAGGGGTGGATTCACCCCTCCACTTT. This translates into CASSPGAWAGVDSPLHF. V and J are TRBV5-1 and TRBJ1-6; D possibly corresponds to TRBD1 (6 bases). This CDR3 spans 17 amino acids. Trimming took off 4 bases at V and 8 bases at J, with 22 bases between the two ends. Germline V CDR1 and CDR2: SGHRS, YFSETQ. The full variable domain, with the rest looked up from reference TRBV5-1 and TRBJ1-6, is KAGVTQTPRYLIKTRGQQVTLSCSPISGHRSVSWYQQTPGQGLQFLFEYFSETQRNKGNFPGRFSGRQFSNSRSEMNVSTLELGDSALYLCASSPGAWAGVDSPLHFGNGTRLTVT.

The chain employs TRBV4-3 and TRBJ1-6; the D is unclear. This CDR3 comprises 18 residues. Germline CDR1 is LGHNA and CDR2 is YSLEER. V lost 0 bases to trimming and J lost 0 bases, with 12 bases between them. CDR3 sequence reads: CASSQDIGGSSYNSPLHF. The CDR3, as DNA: TGCGCCAGCAGCCAAGATATCGGAGGGAGCTCCTATAATTCACCCCTCCACTTT.

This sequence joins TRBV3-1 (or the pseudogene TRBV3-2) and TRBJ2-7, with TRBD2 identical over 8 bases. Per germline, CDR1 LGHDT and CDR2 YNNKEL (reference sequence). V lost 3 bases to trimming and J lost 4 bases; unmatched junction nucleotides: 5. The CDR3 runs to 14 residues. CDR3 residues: CASSHGAGVYEQYF. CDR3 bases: TGTGCCAGCAGCCACGGAGCGGGGGTTTACGAGCAGTACTTC.

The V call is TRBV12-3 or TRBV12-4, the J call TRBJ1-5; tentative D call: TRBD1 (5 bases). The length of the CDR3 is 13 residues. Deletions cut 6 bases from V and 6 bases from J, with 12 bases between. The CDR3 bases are TGTGCCAGCAGCTGGGGCATTGCTCAGCCCCAGCATTTT. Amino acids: CASSWGIAQPQHF.

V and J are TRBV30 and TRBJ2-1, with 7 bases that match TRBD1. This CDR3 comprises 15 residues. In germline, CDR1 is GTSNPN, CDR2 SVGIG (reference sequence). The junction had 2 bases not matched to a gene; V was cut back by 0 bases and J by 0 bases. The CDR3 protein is CAWSVKGASYNEQFF. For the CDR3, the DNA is TGTGCCTGGAGTGTAAAGGGGGCCTCCTACAATGAGCAGTTCTTC.

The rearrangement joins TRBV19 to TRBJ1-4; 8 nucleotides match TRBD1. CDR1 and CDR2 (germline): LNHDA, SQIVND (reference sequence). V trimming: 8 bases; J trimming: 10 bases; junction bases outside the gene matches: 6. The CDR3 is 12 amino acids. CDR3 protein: CASDRGKGKLFF. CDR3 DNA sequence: TGTGCCAGTGACAGGGGCAAGGGAAAACTGTTTTTT.